This is a list of T cell receptor beta chains from one sample in a study of T cell responses to AZD1222 COVID-19 vaccine. TCRdb's copy holds only in-frame clones and misses some; the assay was immunoSEQ multiplex PCR. The sample consists of about 120,000 clones, about 89% of them appearing once. The sample here was peripheral blood, taken 28 days after the second AZD1222 dose. The receptors stem from an adult who received the AZD1222 COVID-19 vaccine. CDR3s leave out the opening cysteine and the closing phenylalanine or tryptophan. Fields, in order: J gene, D gene, V gene, CDR3 protein. D genes are given only for firm matches.

J: TRBJ1-5
D: TRBD1
V: TRBV7-9
CDR3: ASSLGGTVYSNQPQH

J: TRBJ1-1
D: NA
V: TRBV15
CDR3: ATSPRESIQGSRTEAF

J: TRBJ2-7
D: TRBD1
V: TRBV9
CDR3: ASSAGTGHYEQY

J: TRBJ2-7
D: TRBD2
V: TRBV10-2
CDR3: ASSGWEGSEQY

J: TRBJ2-7
D: NA
V: TRBV6-5
CDR3: ASRVAGVDEQY

J: TRBJ1-1
D: NA
V: TRBV19
CDR3: ASTARDRLTEAF

J: TRBJ1-6
D: NA
V: TRBV7-8
CDR3: ASSSGSRSSYNSPLH

J: TRBJ2-7
D: TRBD1
V: TRBV6-5
CDR3: ASSYSVRGRVGEQY

J: TRBJ2-2
D: NA
V: TRBV5-1
CDR3: ASSWEGARAGELF

J: TRBJ2-7
D: NA
V: TRBV6-5
CDR3: ASSYSAGSAYEQY

J: TRBJ1-5
D: NA
V: TRBV18
CDR3: ASSPPTGNQPQH

J: TRBJ2-7
D: TRBD2
V: TRBV5-1
CDR3: ASSLDSGGERY

J: TRBJ2-5
D: NA
V: TRBV28
CDR3: ASSGIGLLQETQY

J: TRBJ2-1
D: TRBD1
V: TRBV18
CDR3: ASRGLYNEQF

J: TRBJ1-2
D: NA
V: TRBV11-2
CDR3: ASSLVEEDYGYT

J: TRBJ1-2
D: TRBD1
V: TRBV6-5
CDR3: ASSNNDRAQL

J: TRBJ2-7
D: TRBD2
V: TRBV6-2/TRBV6-3
CDR3: ASRPSGSYEQY

J: TRBJ1-1
D: NA
V: TRBV28
CDR3: ASSPGGDTEAF

J: TRBJ2-5
D: NA
V: TRBV28
CDR3: ASRPRDTQETQY

J: TRBJ2-5
D: NA
V: TRBV11-3
CDR3: ASSSPPSGTRYQETQY

J: TRBJ1-6
D: TRBD1
V: TRBV28
CDR3: ASSLGQNNSPLH

J: TRBJ2-7
D: NA
V: TRBV28
CDR3: ASRIGIGRMTREQY

J: TRBJ1-4
D: NA
V: TRBV18
CDR3: ASSPDRATNEKLF

J: TRBJ2-4
D: NA
V: TRBV29-1
CDR3: SVESRLAKNIQY

J: TRBJ2-1
D: NA
V: TRBV28
CDR3: ASGEHYNEQF

J: TRBJ1-2
D: TRBD1
V: TRBV5-1
CDR3: ASMGQGFGYT

J: TRBJ2-7
D: NA
V: TRBV18
CDR3: ASSPLGDLDYEQY

J: TRBJ1-3
D: TRBD1
V: TRBV5-4
CDR3: ASSLWTGEVGNTIY

J: TRBJ1-3
D: NA
V: TRBV30
CDR3: AWNTGFSGNTIY

J: TRBJ1-1
D: TRBD1
V: TRBV19
CDR3: ASSGRGYAEAF

J: TRBJ1-2
D: TRBD1
V: TRBV7-3
CDR3: ASSLYVWDRGQDGYT

J: TRBJ2-7
D: NA
V: TRBV6-5
CDR3: ASRSSAGQPYEQY

J: TRBJ2-7
D: NA
V: TRBV11-3
CDR3: ASSFSENYEQY

J: TRBJ2-3
D: TRBD2
V: TRBV11-2
CDR3: ASSWREVTDTQY

J: TRBJ1-6
D: NA
V: TRBV5-1
CDR3: ASSLIPDNSPLH

J: TRBJ2-7
D: TRBD2
V: TRBV7-9
CDR3: ASSLPPVAGGKQY

J: TRBJ1-6
D: NA
V: TRBV19
CDR3: ASSMTGRGSSPLH

J: TRBJ1-3
D: TRBD1
V: TRBV4-1
CDR3: ASSHWDRPASGNTIY

J: TRBJ1-5
D: NA
V: TRBV5-1
CDR3: ASSPLPRDAEGQPQH

J: TRBJ2-7
D: NA
V: TRBV7-9
CDR3: ASSSPQGTEQY

J: TRBJ2-7
D: TRBD2
V: TRBV7-2
CDR3: ASSLRTSSYEQY

J: TRBJ2-5
D: NA
V: TRBV29-1
CDR3: SVEDYSDVGAQTQY

J: TRBJ2-7
D: NA
V: TRBV11-2
CDR3: ASNTGGYEQY

J: TRBJ2-2
D: TRBD2
V: TRBV6-1
CDR3: ASSELADTGELF

J: TRBJ2-3
D: TRBD2
V: TRBV18
CDR3: ASSPRAGDLDTQY

J: TRBJ2-2
D: NA
V: TRBV30
CDR3: AWSVPTTGELF